Listed below are T cell receptor beta chains from one sample, sequenced in a study of control samples from healthy donors and cancer patients. Clones were sequenced by immunoSEQ multiplex PCR, and TCRdb holds only the in-frame ones, with some missing. The sample contains 200,000 to 250,000 clones, roughly 94% of which appear only once. Sequencing input: blood. The source of these receptors is a middle-aged man in good health. CDR3s include the opening cysteine and the closing phenylalanine or tryptophan. A D gene is named only where the DNA matches it firmly. The listing skips clone size in some rows; elsewhere it reads once, few, many or a size class.

D	V	J	size	CDR3	DNA
TRBD1	TRBV3-1/TRBV3-2	TRBJ2-3	.	CASSQPGQADPDTQYF	TGTGCCAGCAGCCAACCGGGACAGGCCGATCCAGATACGCAGTATTTT
TRBD2	TRBV3-1/TRBV3-2	TRBJ2-2	.	CASSQGRALAGDGELFF	TGTGCCAGCAGCCAAGGGAGGGCCCTAGCGGGGGACGGGGAGCTGTTTTTT
.	TRBV4-1	TRBJ1-6	.	CASSPDSGVRDSPLHF	TGCGCCAGCAGCCCGGATTCAGGGGTAAGGGATTCACCCCTCCACTTT
.	TRBV5-4	TRBJ2-2	.	CASSLDSTGELFF	TGTGCCAGCAGCCTGGACAGCACCGGGGAGCTGTTTTTT
.	TRBV6-4	TRBJ1-3	.	CASTSQSPGNTIYF	TGTGCCAGCACCTCTCAAAGCCCTGGAAACACCATATATTTT
.	TRBV7-2	TRBJ1-3	.	CASSLGSGGSGNTIYF	TGTGCCAGCAGCTTAGGTTCCGGGGGCTCTGGAAACACCATATATTTT
.	TRBV11-2	TRBJ2-1	.	CASSLQGNEQFF	TGTGCCAGCAGCTTACAGGGTAATGAGCAGTTCTTC
.	TRBV28	TRBJ1-5	.	CASIWGGRDQPQHF	TGTGCCAGCATTTGGGGTGGGCGGGATCAGCCCCAGCATTTT
TRBD1	TRBV7-9	TRBJ1-1	.	CASSLRQGKTTEAFF	TGTGCCAGCAGCTTACGACAGGGCAAGACCACTGAAGCTTTCTTT
.	TRBV11-3	TRBJ1-1	.	CASSLTQGTLAFF	TGTGCCAGCAGCTTAACGCAGGGGACTTTAGCTTTCTTT
.	TRBV14	TRBJ1-6	once	CASSHPGWNSPLHF	TGTGCCAGCAGCCACCCTGGGTGGAATTCACCCCTCCACTTT
.	TRBV5-1	TRBJ2-2	.	CASSWGETGELLF	TGCGCCAGCAGCTGGGGGGAAACCGGGGAGCTGCTTTTT
.	TRBV11-2	TRBJ2-7	.	CASSYGASYEQYF	TGTGCCAGCAGCTATGGGGCTTCCTACGAGCAGTACTTC
TRBD1	TRBV18	TRBJ1-2	.	CASSPRTGGKDGYTF	TGTGCCAGCTCACCCCGGACAGGGGGAAAGGATGGCTACACCTTC
TRBD1	TRBV28	TRBJ1-2	.	CASSGDSSPNGYTF	TGTGCCAGCAGTGGGGACAGTTCGCCGAACGGCTACACCTTC
TRBD1	TRBV7-9	TRBJ1-4	.	CASSFETGGANEKLFF	TGTGCCAGCAGCTTCGAGACAGGGGGCGCGAATGAAAAACTGTTTTTT
.	TRBV2	TRBJ1-2	.	CASSEGQSYGYTF	TGTGCCAGCAGTGAAGGGCAGAGCTATGGCTACACCTTC
.	TRBV20-1	TRBJ2-6	.	CSASVEMISGANVLTF	TGCAGTGCTAGTGTAGAGATGATCTCTGGGGCCAACGTCCTGACTTTC
.	TRBV5-1	TRBJ2-2	.	CASSLGRNTGELFF	TGCGCCAGCAGCTTGGGCCGGAACACCGGGGAGCTGTTTTTT
TRBD1	TRBV19	TRBJ1-1	.	CASSIQGVRNTEAFF	TGTGCCAGTAGTATACAGGGGGTGCGGAACACTGAAGCTTTCTTT
.	TRBV18	TRBJ1-2	.	CASSPSPIGYTF	TGTGCCAGCTCACCCTCCCCGATTGGCTACACCTTC
.	TRBV6-6	TRBJ1-2	few	CASSREPNYGYTF	TGTGCCAGCAGTCGGGAACCTAACTATGGCTACACCTTC
.	TRBV6-2/TRBV6-3	TRBJ2-2	.	CASSYMSLGGGRANTGELFF	TGTGCCAGCAGTTACATGAGTCTTGGAGGGGGGCGCGCTAACACCGGGGAGCTGTTTTTT
TRBD1	TRBV5-4	TRBJ2-2	.	CAGQGATGELFF	TGTGCAGGACAGGGGGCAACCGGGGAGCTGTTTTTT
.	TRBV9	TRBJ1-1	.	CASSVEGDFEAFF	TGTGCCAGCAGCGTAGAAGGGGACTTTGAAGCTTTCTTT
.	TRBV5-1	TRBJ2-6	.	CASSLPAAAGANVLTF	TGCGCCAGCAGCTTGCCGGCGGCCGCTGGGGCCAACGTCCTGACTTTC
.	TRBV11-2	TRBJ2-5	.	CASSPPGGGWETQYF	TGTGCCAGCAGCCCCCCCGGAGGAGGGTGGGAGACCCAGTACTTC
.	TRBV7-2	TRBJ2-7	.	CASSFVLAGFYEQYF	TGTGCCAGCAGCTTTGTCCTGGCAGGGTTCTACGAGCAGTACTTC
TRBD1	TRBV3-1/TRBV3-2	TRBJ2-7	.	CASSQYRGYEQYF	TGTGCCAGCAGCCAATACAGGGGCTACGAGCAGTACTTC
.	TRBV9	TRBJ1-1	.	CASSEQIMNTEAFF	TGTGCCAGCAGCGAGCAGATCATGAACACTGAAGCTTTCTTT
TRBD1	TRBV7-9	TRBJ1-3	.	CASSSDRAGGNTIYF	TGTGCCAGCAGCTCAGACAGGGCAGGCGGAAACACCATATATTTT
.	TRBV5-1	TRBJ1-1	.	CASRDGTNTEAFF	TGCGCCAGCAGGGACGGGACAAACACTGAAGCTTTCTTT
.	TRBV29-1	TRBJ2-3	.	CSVERDKVDTQYF	TGCAGCGTTGAGAGGGACAAGGTAGATACGCAGTATTTT
TRBD2	TRBV4-2	TRBJ2-3	.	CASSQDLAGGMDTQYF	TGTGCCAGCAGCCAAGACCTAGCGGGGGGGATGGATACGCAGTATTTT
.	TRBV15	TRBJ1-2	.	CATSRDRQSSMFGYTF	TGTGCCACCAGCAGAGATCGGCAGTCAAGTATGTTTGGCTACACCTTC
TRBD1	TRBV6-6	TRBJ2-1	.	CASSSPTGANEQFF	TGTGCCAGCAGTTCCCCGACAGGGGCCAATGAGCAGTTCTTC
.	TRBV18	TRBJ1-5	.	CASSQLDSNQPQHF	TGTGCCAGCTCCCAGTTGGATAGCAATCAGCCCCAGCATTTT
.	TRBV25-1	TRBJ1-1	.	CASSKGDLMNTEAFF	TGTGCCAGCAGTAAGGGGGACCTAATGAACACTGAAGCTTTCTTT
.	TRBV6-1	TRBJ2-5	once	CASSEVVDTKTQYF	TGTGCCAGCAGTGAAGTAGTTGATACAAAGACCCAGTACTTC
TRBD1	TRBV3-1/TRBV3-2	TRBJ1-4	.	CASSQWDRGATNEKLFF	TGTGCCAGCAGCCAATGGGACAGGGGCGCGACTAATGAAAAACTGTTTTTT
TRBD1	TRBV30	TRBJ2-2	.	CAWHDRGSLYTGELFF	TGTGCCTGGCACGACAGGGGGTCGTTGTACACCGGGGAGCTGTTTTTT
.	TRBV18	TRBJ1-6	.	CASSPLSRTATYNSPLHF	TGTGCCAGCTCACCACTAAGTCGTACAGCCACTTATAATTCACCCCTCCACTTT
TRBD1	TRBV28	TRBJ1-2	.	CASSFETGQAYGYTF	TGTGCCAGCAGTTTCGAAACGGGACAGGCTTATGGCTACACCTTC
.	TRBV27	TRBJ1-6	few	CASRALARGGETPLHF	TGTGCCAGCAGAGCATTAGCCAGGGGTGGGGAGACACCCCTCCACTTT
TRBD1	TRBV28	TRBJ1-2	.	CASRGTGGPLGNGYTF	TGTGCCAGCAGGGGGACAGGGGGCCCCTTAGGTAATGGCTACACCTTC
.	TRBV5-5	TRBJ2-3	once	CASSLVQGTDTQYF	TGTGCCAGCAGCCTGGTTCAGGGCACAGATACGCAGTATTTT
.	TRBV15	TRBJ1-5	.	CATSRDLGGQPQHF	TGTGCCACCAGCAGAGATCTCGGGGGTCAGCCCCAGCATTTT
.	TRBV7-6	TRBJ2-5	.	CASSLSRETQYF	TGTGCCAGCAGCTTATCCCGGGAGACCCAGTACTTC
.	TRBV10-3	TRBJ1-3	.	CAIQWTAGNTIYF	TGTGCCATCCAGTGGACAGCTGGAAACACCATATATTTT
TRBD1	TRBV5-1	TRBJ1-5	.	CASAETGLGQPQHF	TGCGCCAGCGCTGAGACAGGGTTGGGTCAGCCCCAGCATTTT
.	TRBV4-2	TRBJ2-1	.	CASSQETSPSYNEQFF	TGTGCCAGCAGCCAAGAAACTAGCCCCTCCTACAATGAGCAGTTCTTC
TRBD1	TRBV6-4	TRBJ1-2	.	CASSDSSRQGNKYGYTF	TGTGCCAGCAGTGACTCATCTAGACAGGGGAATAAGTATGGCTACACCTTC
.	TRBV7-9	TRBJ1-6	once	CASNFDSSNPSPLHF	TGTGCCAGCAACTTTGACAGCTCCAACCCTTCACCCCTCCACTTT
.	TRBV7-9	TRBJ2-1	.	CASSLSGYNEQFF	TGTGCCAGCAGCTTATCAGGATACAATGAGCAGTTCTTC
.	TRBV6-1	TRBJ2-2	once	CASSSGPYTGELFF	TGTGCCAGCAGTTCGGGACCCTACACCGGGGAGCTGTTTTTT